These 21 T cell receptor beta chains were all obtained from the same sample, sequenced in a study of post-analysis software for immune sequencing data. Regarding the study as a whole: TRBV5-6, TRBV5-1 and TRBV20-1 were among five TRBV segments more frequent in patients than controls.

Their specific antigens are unknown. Unique molecular identifiers were present in the TCR beta cDNA libraries. MiXCR, applied by TCRdb to the PCR reads, yields one record per CDR3 protein. This sample has about 400,000 distinct CDR3 sequences, with less than 40% found just once. Sequenced: blood. The receptors were sampled from a girl between 5 and 17 years old with multiple sclerosis.

The chain uses TRBV12-3 or TRBV12-4 and TRBJ2-2, with TRBD1 identical over 8 bases. V shed 3 bases and J 5 bases; nucleotides not matched to a gene: 5. This CDR3 contains 15 residues. CDR3 sequence: CASSLSGGYTGELFF. CDR3 in DNA: TGTGCCAGCAGTTTGTCAGGGGGCTATACCGGGGAGCTGTTTTTT.

This clonotype was counted between two and nine times. V gene TRBV4-1 combines with J gene TRBJ2-1; 8 bases are shared with TRBD1. This CDR3 is 15 amino acids long. Germline trimming cut 0 bases from V and 7 bases from J; bases unmatched to any gene: 5. Germline CDR1 is MGHRA and CDR2 is YSYEKL. The CDR3 sequence: CASSQDRGRWNEQFF. DNA for the CDR3: TGCGCCAGCAGCCAAGACAGGGGGCGATGGAATGAGCAGTTCTTC.

This clonotype came up once. The V call is TRBV9, the J call TRBJ2-1; 10 bases match TRBD2. CDR1 and CDR2 (germline): SGDLS, YYNGEE. The CDR3 has 15 residues. The ends lost 4 bases at V and 7 bases at J; junction bases unmatched: 8. DNA for the CDR3: TGTGCCAGCAGCTATAGCGGGGGGCCTAAAAATGAGCAGTTCTTC. It translates to CASSYSGGPKNEQFF.

The chain combines TRBV28 with TRBJ1-1; no firm D call. The CDR3 runs to 12 residues. Germline V gene lookup returns CDR1 MDHEN and CDR2 SYDVKM. Trimming cost V 3 bases and J 5 bases, with 7 bases left between them. Here the CDR3 reads CASSFLGTEAFF. For the CDR3, the DNA is TGTGCCAGCAGTTTCCTGGGGACTGAAGCTTTCTTT.

The chain recombines TRBV7-9 with TRBJ1-2; D remains ambiguous. The germline V and J ends were trimmed by 3 bases and 0 bases, with 17 bases remaining between them. The CDR3 sequence is 17 residues long. Germline loops: CDR1 SEHNR, CDR2 FQNEAQ (reference sequence). The CDR3: CASSFFLGQAANYGYTF. Written as DNA, the CDR3 is TGTGCCAGCAGCTTCTTTCTTGGGCAGGCAGCTAACTATGGCTACACCTTC.

V usage is TRBV9 and J usage is TRBJ1-2; D not certain. Per germline, CDR1 SGDLS and CDR2 YYNGEE. V was pared by 0 bases and J by 4 bases, with 10 bases between. The CDR3 sequence is 14 residues long. This CDR3 is CASSVAPYTYGYTF. For the CDR3, the DNA is TGTGCCAGCAGCGTAGCTCCGTATACCTATGGCTACACCTTC.

V and J are TRBV3-1 and TRBJ1-5, with 7 bases fitting TRBD1. Trimming cost V 3 bases and J 0 bases; bases outside gene matches: 5. CDR1 LGHDT and CDR2 YNNKEL come from the germline V gene (reference sequence). This CDR3 contains 16 residues. CDR3 loop: CASSQTGPSSNQPQHF. In nucleotides, the CDR3 is TGTGCCAGCAGCCAGACAGGGCCCTCTAGCAATCAGCCCCAGCATTTT.

This clonotype occurred many times. The CDR3 DNA sequence: TGTGCCAGCAGCCCCTTTAGTGGAGGGGGCGAGTCGCAGTATTTT. Residues: CASSPFSGGGESQYF. This chain connects TRBV7-2 to TRBJ2-3; perhaps TRBD1 as D (7 bases). CDR3 length: 15 amino acids. Germline loops: CDR1 SGHTA, CDR2 FQGNSA. V lost 5 bases to trimming and J lost 10 bases, with 22 bases between them.

A few counts support this clonotype. The V and J genes are TRBV3-1 and TRBJ1-2; a possible D gene is TRBD1 (5 bases). The CDR3 has 14 amino acids. V lost 3 bases and J 4 bases, leaving 12 bases between the germline ends. The germline gives CDR1 LGHDT, CDR2 YNNKEL (reference sequence). Written as DNA, the CDR3 is TGTGCCAGCAGCCAGTCAGGGAATGGCTATGGCTACACCTTC. Translated, it gives CASSQSGNGYGYTF.

The rearrangement joins TRBV30 to TRBJ2-1; 9 bases map to TRBD2. V was pared by 2 bases and J by 10 bases, with 6 bases of the junction left unmatched. In germline, CDR1 is GTSNPN, CDR2 SVGIG (reference sequence). The CDR3 runs 13 residues. CDR3 in amino acids: CAWSLGLAREQFF. CDR3 nucleotide sequence: TGTGCCTGGAGTTTGGGACTAGCAAGGGAGCAGTTCTTC.

This sequence joins TRBV15 and TRBJ1-5, with no clear D. The V end lost 1 base, the J end lost 7 bases, and 17 bases lay between the germline ends. Germline V gives CDR1 LNHNV, CDR2 YYDKDF (reference sequence). The CDR3 spans 16 residues. In nucleotides, the CDR3 is TGTGCCACCAGCAGAGTTGGGAACAGTGATGAACAGCCCCAGCATTTT. This gives the protein CATSRVGNSDEQPQHF.

The chain links TRBV3-1 to TRBJ2-5, with TRBD2 matching 10 bases. Germline V gives CDR1 LGHDT, CDR2 YNNKEL (reference sequence). V dropped 4 bases and J dropped 11; count of bases not matched to a gene: 13. This CDR3 has 15 residues. The CDR3 loop is CASSLTAGGLPEQYF. DNA of the CDR3: TGTGCCAGCAGCCTGACAGCGGGGGGGTTACCGGAGCAGTACTTC.

This clonotype was seen a single time. This is likely a read error, given that the CDR3 carries no conserved phenylalanine or tryptophan at its end. The chain recombines TRBV28 with TRBJ1-2; tentatively, D is TRBD1 (6 bases). Germline CDR1 reads MDHEN; CDR2 reads SYDVKM. CDR3 length: 14 amino acids. Trimming cost V 4 bases and J 2 bases, with 11 bases left between them. DNA of the CDR3: TGTGCCAGCAGTTCCTCTACAGGGAACTATGGCTACACCTGC. It is translated as CASSSSTGNYGYTC.

The J gene is TRBJ2-7, the V gene TRBV12-3 or TRBV12-4; D is possibly TRBD2 (6 bases). Trimming shortened V by 5 bases and J by 2 bases, and 13 bases separated the two germline ends. This CDR3 has 14 residues. The CDR3 protein is CASSPTGGTYEQYF. CDR3 DNA sequence: TGTGCCAGCAGTCCTACCGGGGGAACCTACGAGCAGTACTTC.

This clonotype was observed a handful of times. The chain recombines TRBV6-2 or TRBV6-3 with TRBJ2-5; 7 nucleotides align to TRBD2. With 4 bases clipped from V and 3 bases from J, the junction kept 11 bases outside the gene matches. The CDR3 has 16 amino acids. Germline V lookup: CDR1 MNHEY, CDR2 SVGEGT. Here the CDR3 reads CASSFPRPSGKETQYF. The CDR3 DNA sequence: TGTGCCAGCAGTTTCCCCCGCCCTAGCGGCAAAGAGACCCAGTACTTC.

This chain links TRBV7-3 with TRBJ2-1; TRBD2 matches 9 bases. Germline trimming cut 5 bases from V and 8 bases from J; bases unmatched to any gene: 16. CDR1 SGHTA and CDR2 FQGTGA come from the germline V gene. CDR3 size: 17 residues. The CDR3: CASSPGLGAGGGDEQFF. CDR3 DNA sequence: TGTGCCAGCAGCCCGGGCTTGGGAGCGGGGGGAGGGGATGAGCAGTTCTTC. The full variable domain, completed using reference TRBV7-3 and TRBJ2-1, is GAGVSQTPSNKVTEKGKYVELRCDPISGHTALYWYRQSLGQGPEFLIYFQGTGAADDSGLPNDRFFAVRPEGSVSTLKIQRTERGDSAVYLCASSPGLGAGGGDEQFFGPGTRLTVL.

The rearrangement uses TRBV7-2 and TRBJ1-5; D gene unclear. The length of the CDR3 is 14 residues. Germline-derived CDR1 and CDR2 are SGHTA and FQGNSA. Deletions cut 1 base from V and 7 bases from J, with 11 bases between. In nucleotides, the CDR3 is TGTGCCAGCAGCTTAGGCGCAGTTTCCCAGCCCCAGCATTTT. Its protein product is CASSLGAVSQPQHF.

This clonotype has just a few counts. The rearrangement joins TRBV12-5 to TRBJ2-1; D is unclear. Trimming removed 0 bases from V and 4 bases from J, with 16 bases in between. From germline, CDR1 is LGHNT and CDR2 FRNRAP. This CDR3 has 17 amino acids. The CDR3 nucleotides read TGTGCTAGTGGTTTGGTACTTAGCCAGTCACAATACAATGAGCAGTTCTTC. Its translation: CASGLVLSQSQYNEQFF.

This chain uses TRBV6-2 or TRBV6-3 with TRBJ2-3; weak D call: TRBD2 (6 bases). There are 14 residues in the CDR3. Trimming removed 0 bases at V and 6 bases at J, with 10 bases between. Germline CDR1 is MNHEY and CDR2 is SVGEGT. The CDR3 loop is CASSYSTSRDTQYF. The CDR3 DNA sequence: TGTGCCAGCAGTTACTCGACTAGTAGGGATACGCAGTATTTT.

The chain recombines TRBV9 with TRBJ2-7; 10 bases align to TRBD2. Germline V gene data show CDR1 as SGDLS and CDR2 as YYNGEE. Trimming removed 4 bases from V and 6 bases from J; junction bases left unmatched: 10. The CDR3 is 15 residues long. The CDR3 spells CASSTGLAGAGEQYF. In DNA form, the CDR3 reads TGTGCCAGCAGCACCGGGCTAGCGGGGGCGGGCGAGCAGTACTTC.

This chain links TRBV7-9 with TRBJ2-1, with a tentative D call TRBD1 (5 bases). The J call may be in error: the DNA end matches TRBJ2-7 better. Germline values: CDR1 SEHNR, CDR2 FQNEAQ (reference sequence). The CDR3 is made up of 15 amino acids. This chain's CDR3 is CASSFLHVRGNEQYF. In nucleotides, the CDR3 is TGTGCCAGCAGCTTTCTACACGTTAGGGGCAATGAGCAGTACTTC.